This T cell receptor (beta chain) comes out of a study of radiation and T cells in renal cell carcinoma. About the research overall: Nephrectomy followed 15 Gy stereotactic body radiation by 4 weeks. Overall study findings and caveats: Top tumor clonotypes rose in blood 2 weeks post-radiation, then contracted.

CDR3 size: 14 residues. After removal of 4 bases from V and 4 bases from J, the junction contained 1 base not matched to a gene. Germline V gene data show CDR1 as LGHNA and CDR2 as YSLEER. A note on this clone: Its antigen is unknown.

Assay used: immunoSEQ multiplex PCR; TCRdb lists only in-frame clones, some missing. There are about 150,000 clones in the sample; over 80% occur only once, and roughly 13% lies in the top ten. Noted time point: blood 2 weeks post-SBRT. The treatment denotes: 15 Gy SBRT to primary tumor, nephrectomy 4 weeks later. Blood was sampled at baseline, 2 weeks and 4 weeks after SBRT. The chain is built from TRBV4-3 and TRBJ1-4, with TRBD1 matching 9 bases. The receptor comes from a woman in her 50s with renal cell carcinoma. Sequenced material: blood, taken from a patient whose treatment included radiotherapy and nephrectomy. The CDR3 DNA reads as TGCGCCAGCAGCCGGGACAGGGTTAATGAAAAACTGTTTTTT. Its translation is CASSRDRVNEKLFF.